This record concerns one T cell receptor beta chain sequence. The antigen remains unidentified. This sample was taken from a study of T-cell memory formation after mild COVID-19. The 5'RACE method, run with constant-segment primers, produced TCR alpha and TCR beta cDNA libraries (carrying sample barcodes and UMIs). TCRdb recomputed calls from the 5' RACE reads with MiXCR, one row per CDR3 protein. The sample records about 340,000 distinct CDR3 sequences, 20% to 25% being singletons. Trimming took 5 bases from V and 2 from J, leaving 10 bases between them. The CDR3 has 15 amino acids. The V gene's germline CDR1 is MNHEY and CDR2 SVGAGI. Notes on the study in general: The SARS-CoV-2 specificity of second-wave clones reaching peak at day 37 remained unverified. Later expanders leaned CD4+, whereas clones that contracted between day 15 and 85 were balanced CD4/CD8.

The source material was PBMCs or a T cell subset sorted from them (not recorded which). The source is an adult woman who had mild COVID-19 (a few samples of this study predate the infection). Cell type and time point are not known. The J gene is TRBJ2-6, the V gene TRBV6-5; D is ambiguous. CDR3 sequence (DNA): TGTGCCAGCAGTCGACGAGGCACTGGGGCCAACGTCCTGACTTTC. It specifies CASSRRGTGANVLTF.